Below are 23 T cell receptor beta chains sequenced from a single sample in a study of cytomegalovirus exposure and HLA in healthy donors (dated by TCRdb to 2017 to 2019). The library was produced with the immunoSEQ multiplex PCR assay. A mixture of 60 forward primers for TCR Vbeta segments and 13 reverse primers for TCR Jbeta segments was used in the multiplex PCR. Here the immuneACCESS table is served through TCRdb, limited to in-frame sequences with V and J called. Missing clones are a known gap in these copies; in checked studies unresolved V genes cover under half, and the rest lacks a known reason. The sample yields over 85,000 clones; more than 75% were counted once. The ten largest clones capture around 3.8% of the sample. Material for sequencing was PBMCs. Receptors were obtained from a middle-aged woman in good health and CMV-seronegative.

The rearrangement links TRBV28 to TRBJ2-3; 9 nucleotides align to TRBD2. V trimming: 0 bases; J trimming: 0 bases; junction bases outside the gene matches: 13. Germline V gives CDR1 MDHEN, CDR2 SYDVKM. The CDR3 consists of 20 residues. The CDR3 loop is CASSLWASGVSNLSTDTQYF. The CDR3 bases are TGTGCCAGCAGTTTATGGGCTAGCGGGGTCTCAAACCTTAGCACAGATACGCAGTATTTT. The full variable domain, completed using reference TRBV28 and TRBJ2-3, is DVKVTQSSRYLVKRTGEKVFLECVQDMDHENMFWYRQDPGLGLRLIYFSYDVKMKEKGDIPEGYSVSREKKERFSLILESASTNQTSMYLCASSLWASGVSNLSTDTQYFGPGTRLTVL.

The chain combines TRBV19 with TRBJ1-1, with D perhaps matching TRBD1 (5 bases). Per the germline V gene, CDR1 is LNHDA and CDR2 is SQIVND (reference sequence). The CDR3 has 13 amino acids. The ends were cut back, 3 bases at V and 5 bases at J, with 10 bases in the middle. This CDR3 is CASSIRASTEAFF. CDR3 DNA sequence: TGTGCCAGTAGTATCAGGGCTTCAACTGAAGCTTTCTTT.

The chain uses TRBV14 and TRBJ2-5; maybe TRBD2 (7 bases). Trimming stripped 1 base from V and 0 bases from J, with 12 bases between. This CDR3 comprises 16 residues. Germline loops: CDR1 SGHDN, CDR2 FVKESK. This chain's CDR3 is CASSQGGRGYQETQYF. CDR3 nucleotides: TGTGCCAGCAGCCAAGGGGGGCGGGGGTACCAAGAGACCCAGTACTTC. The full variable domain, rest sourced from reference TRBV14 and TRBJ2-5, is EAGVTQFPSHSVIEKGQTVTLRCDPISGHDNLYWYRRVMGKEIKFLLHFVKESKQDESGMPNNRFLAERTGGTYSTLKVQPAELEDSGVYFCASSQGGRGYQETQYFGPGTRLLVL.

V usage is TRBV13 and J usage is TRBJ2-4; 7 bases map to TRBD1. This CDR3 has 14 amino acids. The trim removed 5 bases at V and 7 bases at J, leaving 8 bases unmatched. Germline V gene data show CDR1 as PRHDT and CDR2 as FYEKMQ (reference sequence). CDR3 in DNA: TGTGCCAGCAGCAAGACAGGGATTGTGAACATTCAGTACTTC. Protein sequence: CASSKTGIVNIQYF.

The chain recombines TRBV27 with TRBJ1-1; the D is unclear. This CDR3 comprises 12 residues. Germline V gene sequence: CDR1 MNHEY, CDR2 SMNVEV (reference sequence). Deletions cut 5 bases from V and 7 bases from J, with 11 bases between. CDR3 sequence reads: CASSPGRGEAFF. The CDR3, as DNA: TGTGCCAGCAGTCCAGGACGGGGTGAAGCTTTCTTT.

This chain uses TRBV6-1 with TRBJ1-4; the D gene is possibly TRBD1 (6 bases). Trimming left V 8 bases short and J 8 bases short, with 18 bases between. This CDR3 has 14 amino acids. Germline V gives CDR1 MNHNS, CDR2 SASEGT. The CDR3 DNA is TGTGCCAGCGGGACACAGGGCTTCGACGAAAAACTGTTTTTT. It codes for CASGTQGFDEKLFF.

This clone has more than one count but fewer than ten. The chain combines TRBV5-1 with TRBJ2-3; 7 bases align to TRBD2. J was trimmed by 0 bases and V by 4 bases; bases with no gene match: 8. Germline lookup yields CDR1 SGHRS and CDR2 YFSETQ. This CDR3 is 16 amino acids long. The CDR3 reads CASSPGTTTSTDTQYF. The CDR3 DNA is TGCGCCAGCAGCCCCGGGACTACTACCAGCACAGATACGCAGTATTTT. Together with reference TRBV5-1 and TRBJ2-3, the CDR3 gives the full variable domain: KAGVTQTPRYLIKTRGQQVTLSCSPISGHRSVSWYQQTPGQGLQFLFEYFSETQRNKGNFPGRFSGRQFSNSRSEMNVSTLELGDSALYLCASSPGTTTSTDTQYFGPGTRLTVL.

The chain couples TRBV29-1 to TRBJ2-3, with D possibly TRBD1 on 6 matching bases. In germline, CDR1 is SQVTM, CDR2 ANQGSEA. V was pared by 3 bases and J by 4 bases, with 14 bases between. The CDR3 extends over 14 amino acids. This CDR3 reads CSVDNFAGADTQYF. The DNA of the CDR3 is TGCAGCGTTGATAACTTTGCAGGGGCAGATACGCAGTATTTT.

The gene calls are TRBV5-1 and TRBJ1-5; a weak D match, TRBD1 (6 bases). Trimming removed 4 bases at V and 0 bases at J, with 20 bases between. Germline V gene data show CDR1 as SGHRS and CDR2 as YFSETQ. The CDR3 runs 18 residues. Here the CDR3 reads CASSPRARTEYSNQPQHF. The CDR3 nucleotides are TGCGCCAGCAGCCCGCGCGCAAGGACAGAATATAGCAATCAGCCCCAGCATTTT. Filled out from reference TRBV5-1 and TRBJ1-5, the complete variable domain reads KAGVTQTPRYLIKTRGQQVTLSCSPISGHRSVSWYQQTPGQGLQFLFEYFSETQRNKGNFPGRFSGRQFSNSRSEMNVSTLELGDSALYLCASSPRARTEYSNQPQHFGDGTRLSIL.

The rearrangement links TRBV6-5 to TRBJ2-7, with 12 bases fitting TRBD1. Germline V gene lookup returns CDR1 MNHEY and CDR2 SVGAGI. The ends lost 6 bases at V and 4 bases at J; junction bases unmatched: 4. The CDR3 sequence is 14 residues long. The CDR3 protein is CASRRDRGQYEQYF. CDR3 coding DNA: TGTGCCAGCAGGAGGGACAGGGGGCAGTACGAGCAGTACTTC.

V is TRBV7-3 and J is TRBJ2-2; TRBD1 is a possible D gene (5 bases). The CDR3 covers 15 residues. Germline CDR1 is SGHTA and CDR2 is FQGTGA. V dropped 2 bases and J dropped 0 bases, with 7 bases sitting between them. The CDR3 DNA sequence: TGTGCCAGCAGCTTAGACAGCGCGAACACCGGGGAGCTGTTTTTT. As protein: CASSLDSANTGELFF.

This sequence joins TRBV9 and TRBJ1-1; tentatively, D is TRBD1 (5 bases). The ends were cut back, 0 bases at V and 2 bases at J, with 8 bases in the middle. CDR1 and CDR2 (germline): SGDLS, YYNGEE. There are 14 residues in the CDR3. CDR3 DNA: TGTGCCAGCAGCGTAGTGGGGACTAACACTGAAGCTTTCTTT. Translated: CASSVVGTNTEAFF.

This rearrangement joins TRBV27 to TRBJ2-2; 8 bases map to TRBD2. Germline trimming cut 10 bases from V and 4 bases from J; bases unmatched to any gene: 11. The CDR3 is 15 residues long. In germline, CDR1 is MNHEY, CDR2 SMNVEV (reference sequence). The CDR3 sequence is CATRSGGAGTGELFF. The CDR3 DNA is TGTGCCACCCGCTCCGGGGGGGCCGGCACCGGGGAGCTGTTTTTT.

The chain employs TRBV13 and TRBJ2-7, with 7 positions matching TRBD1. The CDR3 is 13 amino acids. J gave up 1 base and V 5 bases, and 2 bases lay outside the gene matches. Germline V gives CDR1 PRHDT, CDR2 FYEKMQ (reference sequence). The CDR3 loop is CASSLDRSYEQYF. The CDR3 DNA sequence: TGTGCCAGCAGCCTGGACAGGTCCTACGAGCAGTACTTC. Variable domain in full (rest from reference TRBV13 and TRBJ2-7): AAGVIQSPRHLIKEKRETATLKCYPIPRHDTVYWYQQGPGQDPQFLISFYEKMQSDKGSIPDRFSAQQFSDYHSELNMSSLELGDSALYFCASSLDRSYEQYFGPGTRLTVT.

The chain employs TRBV20-1 and TRBJ1-1; the match to TRBD1 covers 7 bases. This CDR3 region has 11 residues. V lost 6 bases, J lost 3 bases, and 1 base stayed unmatched. Per the germline V gene, CDR1 is DFQATT and CDR2 is SNEGSKA (reference sequence). CDR3 bases: TGCAGTGCCACAGGGGACACTGAAGCTTTCTTT. Amino acid sequence: CSATGDTEAFF.

This sequence joins TRBV18 and TRBJ2-5; TRBD2 agrees at 8 bases. CDR1 and CDR2 from the germline V gene are KGHSH and LQKENI. After removal of 5 bases from V and 5 bases from J, the junction contained 7 bases not matched to a gene. The CDR3 covers 14 residues. This chain's CDR3 is CASSNAAGVETQYF. The CDR3 nucleotides are TGTGCCAGCTCAAACGCAGCGGGGGTTGAGACCCAGTACTTC.

This clone has a single count. The chain employs TRBV2 and TRBJ2-7; 8 bases map to TRBD1. Germline V gene sequence: CDR1 SNHLY, CDR2 FYNNEI. The trim removed 5 bases at V and 2 bases at J, leaving 11 bases unmatched. This CDR3 region has 16 residues. The CDR3 here is CASSLSDRGNAYEQYF. CDR3 DNA sequence: TGTGCCAGCAGTTTATCAGACAGGGGCAATGCCTACGAGCAGTACTTC.

This clone has only a few counts. The rearrangement links TRBV5-1 to TRBJ1-1; D is ambiguous. CDR1 and CDR2 from the germline V gene are SGHRS and YFSETQ. This CDR3 spans 11 amino acids. The V gene lost 0 bases and the J gene lost 7 bases, with 4 bases spanning the gap. Here the CDR3 reads CASSLDSEAFF. For the CDR3, the DNA is TGCGCCAGCAGCTTGGACAGTGAAGCTTTCTTT. Filled out from reference TRBV5-1 and TRBJ1-1, the complete variable domain reads KAGVTQTPRYLIKTRGQQVTLSCSPISGHRSVSWYQQTPGQGLQFLFEYFSETQRNKGNFPGRFSGRQFSNSRSEMNVSTLELGDSALYLCASSLDSEAFFGQGTRLTVV.

The chain joins TRBV7-6 to TRBJ1-5, with no clear D. There are 13 residues in the CDR3. The V gene's germline CDR1 is SGHVS and CDR2 FNYEAQ. V lost 1 base and J lost 6, with 7 bases in between. The CDR3 region is CASSLDWSQPQHF. CDR3 coding DNA: TGTGCCAGCAGCTTAGATTGGAGTCAGCCCCAGCATTTT.

This clone was seen only once. This chain connects TRBV9 to TRBJ2-7; 8 bases align to TRBD1. Germline V gene lookup returns CDR1 SGDLS and CDR2 YYNGEE. Trimming cost V 4 bases and J 4 bases; bases outside gene matches: 10. The CDR3 runs to 15 residues. The CDR3, as DNA: TGTGCCAGCAGCATTGGACAGGGAGGATTTTACGAGCAGTACTTC. Protein: CASSIGQGGFYEQYF.

This clone turned up a few times. The rearrangement links TRBV19 to TRBJ1-5; 7 bases are shared with TRBD1. Trimming removed 6 bases from V and 6 bases from J; junction bases left unmatched: 8. From germline, CDR1 is LNHDA and CDR2 SQIVND (reference sequence). This CDR3 is built from 14 residues. CDR3 in amino acids: CASRETGLGQPQHF. The CDR3 nucleotides read TGTGCCAGTAGAGAGACAGGGTTGGGTCAGCCCCAGCATTTT.

In this sample, this clone turned up a few times. The rearrangement links TRBV29-1 to TRBJ1-1; 7 nucleotides match TRBD1. CDR3 length equals 13 residues. Per germline, CDR1 SQVTM and CDR2 ANQGSEA. The V gene end was trimmed by 4 bases and the J gene end by 5 bases; junction bases not matched to a gene: 7. In DNA, the CDR3 is TGCAGCGTTGGGACAGGCATCGGGACTGAAGCTTTCTTT. This codes for CSVGTGIGTEAFF. Complete variable domain (other parts from reference TRBV29-1 and TRBJ1-1): SAVISQKPSRDICQRGTSLTIQCQVDSQVTMMFWYRQQPGQSLTLIATANQGSEATYESGFVIDKFPISRPNLTFSTLTVSNMSPEDSSIYLCSVGTGIGTEAFFGQGTRLTVV.

J is TRBJ2-1 and V is TRBV11-3, with 11 bases aligning to TRBD2. The CDR3 length is 17 residues. V lost 0 bases, J lost 8 bases, and 9 bases stayed unmatched. Germline V CDR1 and CDR2: SGHNT, YENEEA. CDR3 bases: TGTGCCAGCAGCTTAGATAGCGGGGGGGCCTCGTATCATGAGCAGTTCTTC. This gives the protein CASSLDSGGASYHEQFF.